These 16 T cell receptor beta chains were all obtained from the same sample, sequenced in a study of blood T cells in healthy people across ages. Alongside a J-beta primer mix, a sample-barcoded 5' primer served in a second PCR lasting roughly 6 to 11 cycles. TCRdb processed the 5' RACE reads anew with MiXCR; each CDR3 protein has one entry. The sample records 800,000 or so distinct CDR3 sequences, roughly 46% being singletons. The sequencing sample was made of blood. Source of these receptors: a man aged 80 or over in good health.

There are many counts of this clonotype. The rearrangement links TRBV28 to TRBJ2-5; D unresolved. The CDR3 loop spans 12 amino acids. Per germline, CDR1 MDHEN and CDR2 SYDVKM. V lost 3 bases and J 4 bases, leaving 6 bases between the germline ends. Written as DNA, the CDR3 is TGTGCCAGCAGTTTTCTGAGAGAGACCCAGTACTTC. Its protein is CASSFLRETQYF. Full variable domain (remainder filled in from reference TRBV28 and TRBJ2-5): DVKVTQSSRYLVKRTGEKVFLECVQDMDHENMFWYRQDPGLGLRLIYFSYDVKMKEKGDIPEGYSVSREKKERFSLILESASTNQTSMYLCASSFLRETQYFGPGTRLLVL.

This clonotype was seen a few times. The chain is built from TRBV29-1 and TRBJ2-1, with D perhaps matching TRBD2 (6 bases). Germline loops: CDR1 SQVTM, CDR2 ANQGSEA. The CDR3 length is 13 residues. Trimming stripped 7 bases from V and 10 bases from J, with 20 bases between. CDR3 bases: TGCAGCGCCTCTCGGGCGGGGAACGGCGAGCAGTTCTTC. This encodes CSASRAGNGEQFF.

The chain links TRBV6-2 or TRBV6-3 to TRBJ2-5, with 7 bases that match TRBD2. The germline V gene encodes CDR1 MNHEY and CDR2 SVGEGT. The junction had 9 bases not matched to a gene; V was cut back by 6 bases and J by 11 bases. The CDR3 spans 12 residues. DNA for the CDR3: TGTGCCAGCAGACGACTAGCAAATGAGCAGTACTTC. This translates into CASRRLANEQYF.

The V gene is TRBV20-1, the J gene TRBJ2-5; tentative D call: TRBD2 (6 bases). In germline, CDR1 is DFQATT, CDR2 SNEGSKA (reference sequence). The V end lost 6 bases, the J end lost 5 bases, and 13 bases lay between the germline ends. There are 12 residues in the CDR3. The CDR3 here is CSASGLRETQYF. DNA of the CDR3: TGCAGTGCCTCGGGACTTCGGGAGACCCAGTACTTC.

This clonotype showed up just once. This chain connects TRBV9 to TRBJ2-7; TRBD2 matches at 9 bases. The J segment lost 7 bases and the V segment lost 0 bases, leaving 5 bases of the junction unmatched. CDR3 size: 14 residues. The germline CDR1 and CDR2 sequences are SGDLS and YYNGEE. This CDR3 reads CASSVDPSGEEQYF. CDR3 coding DNA: TGTGCCAGCAGCGTAGACCCTAGCGGGGAGGAGCAGTACTTC.

This clonotype has at least ten counts. The chain has TRBV28 and TRBJ2-7; possibly TRBD1 for D (6 bases). V was trimmed by 6 bases and J by 2 bases, leaving 26 bases between them. CDR1 and CDR2 from the germline V gene are MDHEN and SYDVKM. The CDR3 has 18 residues. This chain's CDR3 is CASSPTYSGTRITYEQYF. In nucleotides, the CDR3 is TGTGCCAGCAGCCCCACATACTCCGGGACACGGATAACCTACGAGCAGTACTTC.

A remark on this clonotype: The junction shows a germline mismatch at one end, possibly a read error. The chain joins TRBV5-1 to TRBJ2-3; a possible D gene is TRBD2 (5 bases). The CDR3 sequence is 13 residues long. Germline lookup yields CDR1 SGHRS and CDR2 YFSETQ. The CDR3 DNA reads TGCGCCAGCAGCACCTCTAGCACAGATGCGCAGTATTTT. Translation gives CASSTSSTDAQYF.

Comment on this clonotype: A much larger clone sits a single nucleotide away, making a read error possible. The rearrangement uses TRBV5-1 and TRBJ2-7; D is unclear. Trimming removed 4 bases from V and 4 bases from J, with 18 bases in between. CDR3 size: 15 residues. CDR1 and CDR2 (germline): SGHRS, YFSETQ. The CDR3 nucleotides are TGCGCCAGCAGCCCGATAGGGAACGCGGCGTACGAGCAGTACTTC. Amino acids: CASSPIGNAAYEQYF. Full variable domain (rest looked up from reference TRBV5-1 and TRBJ2-7): KAGVTQTPRYLIKTRGQQVTLSCSPISGHRSVSWYQQTPGQGLQFLFEYFSETQRNKGNFPGRFSGRQFSNSRSEMNVSTLELGDSALYLCASSPIGNAAYEQYFGPGTRLTVT.

V gene TRBV25-1 combines with J gene TRBJ1-1, with a possible D match to TRBD1 (5 bases). Germline V gene data show CDR1 as MGHDK and CDR2 as SYGVNS. The CDR3 is made up of 15 amino acids. Trimming shortened V by 1 base and J by 1 base, and 10 bases separated the two germline ends. The DNA for the CDR3 is TGTGCCAGCAGTGAATCGGCAGGGTGGAACACTGAAGCTTTCTTT. It translates to CASSESAGWNTEAFF. Drawing the rest from reference TRBV25-1 and TRBJ1-1, the complete variable domain is EADIYQTPRYLVIGTGKKITLECSQTMGHDKMYWYQQDPGMELHLIHYSYGVNSTEKGDLSSESTVSRIRTEHFPLTLESARPSHTSQYLCASSESAGWNTEAFFGQGTRLTVV.

The rearrangement uses TRBV28 and TRBJ1-2; TRBD1 matches at 9 bases. The germline V gene has CDR1 MDHEN and CDR2 SYDVKM. The junction had 6 bases not matched to a gene; V was cut back by 5 bases and J by 5 bases. The CDR3 length is 14 residues. This chain's CDR3 is CASSTRGTGYGYTF. The CDR3 coding sequence is TGTGCCAGCAGTACCCGGGGGACAGGGTATGGCTACACCTTC.

V gene TRBV29-1 combines with J gene TRBJ2-4, with TRBD1 matching over 7 bases. Germline loops: CDR1 SQVTM, CDR2 ANQGSEA. The CDR3 length is 11 residues. Trimming cost V 6 bases and J 13 bases; bases outside gene matches: 9. The CDR3 DNA follows: TGCAGCGTCCGGACAGGAGACTTGCAGTACTTC. This codes for CSVRTGDLQYF.

This clonotype appeared a few times. This sequence joins TRBV5-1 and TRBJ2-1, with TRBD2 matching over 8 bases. The germline V gene has CDR1 SGHRS and CDR2 YFSETQ. The CDR3 sequence is 15 residues long. The V gene end was trimmed by 4 bases and the J gene end by 10 bases; junction bases not matched to a gene: 13. CDR3 coding DNA: TGCGCCAGCAGCCTGTTAAGCGGGAGATCCCCCGAGCAGTTCTTC. This sequence encodes CASSLLSGRSPEQFF.

The chain employs TRBV13 and TRBJ2-5; tentatively, D is TRBD2 (6 bases). Germline V gene sequence: CDR1 PRHDT, CDR2 FYEKMQ (reference sequence). The CDR3 loop spans 15 amino acids. V was shortened by 3 bases and J by 2 bases, with 13 bases between the two germline ends. The CDR3 is CASSFLRGPQETQYF. For the CDR3, the DNA is TGTGCCAGCAGCTTTTTGCGGGGCCCACAAGAGACCCAGTACTTC.

This clonotype was picked up a small number of times. V gene TRBV7-9 combines with J gene TRBJ2-1, with 9 bases identical to TRBD2. Per the germline V gene, CDR1 is SEHNR and CDR2 is FQNEAQ (reference sequence). This CDR3 comprises 20 residues. Trimming cost V 7 bases and J 0 bases; bases outside gene matches: 19. CDR3 in DNA: TGTGCCAGCAATCCCGGTAGGCTAGCGGGAAAGAGGAGCTCCTACAATGAGCAGTTCTTC. It translates to CASNPGRLAGKRSSYNEQFF.

The chain has TRBV6-5 and TRBJ1-2; D not resolved. V lost 2 bases to trimming and J lost 5 bases, with 9 bases between them. From germline, CDR1 is MNHEY and CDR2 SVGAGI. The CDR3 loop spans 13 amino acids. The CDR3 spells CASSYEPSYGYTF. CDR3 DNA sequence: TGTGCCAGCAGTTACGAACCTTCTTATGGCTACACCTTC.

About this clonotype: A much larger clone is a single base away; this may be a read error. The genes are TRBV20-1 and TRBJ1-5, with a tentative D call TRBD1 (5 bases). CDR1 DFQATT and CDR2 SNEGSKA come from the germline V gene (reference sequence). Trimming took off 5 bases at V and 15 bases at J, with 17 bases between the two ends. The length of the CDR3 is 11 residues. CDR3 in DNA: TGCAGTGCTGCAGGGTCAGGTGGACGGCATTTT. Translating it yields CSAAGSGGRHF.